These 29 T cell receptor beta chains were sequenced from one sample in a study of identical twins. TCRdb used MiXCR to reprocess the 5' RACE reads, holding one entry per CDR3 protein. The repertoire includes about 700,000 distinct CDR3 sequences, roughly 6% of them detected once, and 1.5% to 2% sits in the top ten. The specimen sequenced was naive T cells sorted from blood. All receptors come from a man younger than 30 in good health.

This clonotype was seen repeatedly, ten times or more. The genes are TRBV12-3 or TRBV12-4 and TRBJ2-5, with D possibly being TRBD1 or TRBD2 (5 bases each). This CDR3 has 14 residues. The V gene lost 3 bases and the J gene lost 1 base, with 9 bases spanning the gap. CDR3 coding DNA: TGTGCCAGCAGTTTTAGGGGACGCCAAGAGACCCAGTACTTC. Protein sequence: CASSFRGRQETQYF.

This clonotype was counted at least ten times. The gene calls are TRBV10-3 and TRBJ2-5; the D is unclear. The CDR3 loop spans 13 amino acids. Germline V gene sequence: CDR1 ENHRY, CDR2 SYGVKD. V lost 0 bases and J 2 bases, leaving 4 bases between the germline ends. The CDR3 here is CAISESTQETQYF. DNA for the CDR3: TGTGCCATCAGTGAGTCGACTCAAGAGACCCAGTACTTC.

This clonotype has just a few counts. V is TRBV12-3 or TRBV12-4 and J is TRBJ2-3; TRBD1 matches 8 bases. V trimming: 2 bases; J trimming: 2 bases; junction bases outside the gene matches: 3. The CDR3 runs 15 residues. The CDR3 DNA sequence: TGTGCCAGCAGTTTACGCCAGGGGGCCACAGATACGCAGTATTTT. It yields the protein CASSLRQGATDTQYF.

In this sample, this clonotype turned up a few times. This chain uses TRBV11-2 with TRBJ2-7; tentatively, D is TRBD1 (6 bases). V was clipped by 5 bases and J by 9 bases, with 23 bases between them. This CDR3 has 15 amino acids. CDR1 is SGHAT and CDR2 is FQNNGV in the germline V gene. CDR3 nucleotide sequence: TGTGCCAGCAGCAGTTACAGGGTCCCCACGCCGTCGCAGTACTTC. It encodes CASSSYRVPTPSQYF.

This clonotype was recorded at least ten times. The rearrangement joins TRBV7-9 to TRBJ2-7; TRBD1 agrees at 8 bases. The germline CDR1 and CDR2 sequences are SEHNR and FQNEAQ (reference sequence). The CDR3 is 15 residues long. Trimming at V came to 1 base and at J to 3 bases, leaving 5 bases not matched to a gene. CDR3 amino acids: CASSLDGQGLYEQYF. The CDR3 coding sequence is TGTGCCAGCAGCTTAGATGGACAGGGACTCTACGAGCAGTACTTC.

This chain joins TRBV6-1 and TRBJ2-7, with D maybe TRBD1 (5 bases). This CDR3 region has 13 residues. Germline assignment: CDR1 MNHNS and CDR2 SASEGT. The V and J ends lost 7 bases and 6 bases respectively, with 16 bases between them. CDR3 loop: CASTAPGNSEQYF. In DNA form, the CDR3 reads TGTGCCAGCACCGCCCCAGGGAACTCCGAGCAGTACTTC.

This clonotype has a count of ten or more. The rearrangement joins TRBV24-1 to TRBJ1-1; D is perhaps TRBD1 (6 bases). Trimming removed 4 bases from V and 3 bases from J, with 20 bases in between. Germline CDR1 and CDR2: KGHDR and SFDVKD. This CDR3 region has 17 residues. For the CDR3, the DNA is TGTGCCACCAGTGACCCCAGGGGAGGTAGTGGGCACACTGAAGCTTTCTTT. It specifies CATSDPRGGSGHTEAFF.

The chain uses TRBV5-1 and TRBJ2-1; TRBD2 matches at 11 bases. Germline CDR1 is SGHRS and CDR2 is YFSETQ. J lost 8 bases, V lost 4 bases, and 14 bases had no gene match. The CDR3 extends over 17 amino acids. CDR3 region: CASSVGSSGRAFDEQFF. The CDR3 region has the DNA TGCGCCAGCAGCGTTGGGAGTAGCGGGAGGGCTTTCGATGAGCAGTTCTTC.

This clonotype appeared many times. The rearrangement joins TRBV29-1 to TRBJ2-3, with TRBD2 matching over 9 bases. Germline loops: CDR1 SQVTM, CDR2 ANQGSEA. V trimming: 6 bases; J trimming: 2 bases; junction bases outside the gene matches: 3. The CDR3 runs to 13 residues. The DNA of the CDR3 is TGCAGCGTGAGCGGGAGGTACACAGATACGCAGTATTTT. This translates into CSVSGRYTDTQYF.

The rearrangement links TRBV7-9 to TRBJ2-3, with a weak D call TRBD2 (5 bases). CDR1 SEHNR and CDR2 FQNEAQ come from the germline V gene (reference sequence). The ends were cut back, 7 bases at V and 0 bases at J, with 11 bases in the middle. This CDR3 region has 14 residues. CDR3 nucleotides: TGTGCCAGCACTAGAGCGGATAGCACAGATACGCAGTATTTT. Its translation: CASTRADSTDTQYF.

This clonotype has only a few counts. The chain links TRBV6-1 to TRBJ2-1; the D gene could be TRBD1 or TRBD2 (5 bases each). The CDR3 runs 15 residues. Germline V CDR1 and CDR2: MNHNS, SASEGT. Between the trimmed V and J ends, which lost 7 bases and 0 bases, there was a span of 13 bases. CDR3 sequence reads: CASMARGDSYNEQFF. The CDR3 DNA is TGTGCCAGCATGGCCCGGGGCGACTCCTACAATGAGCAGTTCTTC.

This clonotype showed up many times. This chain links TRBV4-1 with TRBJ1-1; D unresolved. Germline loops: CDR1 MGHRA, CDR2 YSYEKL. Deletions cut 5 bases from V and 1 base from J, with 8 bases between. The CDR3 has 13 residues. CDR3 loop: CASSAQENTEAFF. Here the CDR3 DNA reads TGCGCCAGCAGCGCTCAGGAGAACACTGAAGCTTTCTTT.

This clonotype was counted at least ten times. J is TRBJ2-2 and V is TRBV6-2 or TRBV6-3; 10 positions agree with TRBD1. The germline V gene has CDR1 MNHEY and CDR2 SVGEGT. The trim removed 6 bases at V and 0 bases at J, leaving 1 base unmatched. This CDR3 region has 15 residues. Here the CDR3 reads CASRTGGTNTGELFF. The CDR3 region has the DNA TGTGCCAGCAGGACAGGGGGCACGAACACCGGGGAGCTGTTTTTT.

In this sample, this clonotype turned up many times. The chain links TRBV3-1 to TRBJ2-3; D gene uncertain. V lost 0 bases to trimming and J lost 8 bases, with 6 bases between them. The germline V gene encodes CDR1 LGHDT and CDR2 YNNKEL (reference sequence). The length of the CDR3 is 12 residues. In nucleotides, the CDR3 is TGTGCCAGCAGCCAAGACCCTAGTACGCAGTATTTT. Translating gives CASSQDPSTQYF.

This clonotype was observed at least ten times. DNA of the CDR3: TGCAGTGCTAAGCTCGGGAGGGCCACAGATACGCAGTATTTT. Protein: CSAKLGRATDTQYF. The V and J genes are TRBV20-1 and TRBJ2-3; 8 bases match TRBD2. The V gene end was trimmed by 4 bases and the J gene end by 2 bases; junction bases not matched to a gene: 5. The germline V gene has CDR1 DFQATT and CDR2 SNEGSKA (reference sequence). The CDR3 spans 14 residues.

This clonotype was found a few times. The CDR3 DNA reads TGTGCCAGCAGCTTAGTCCCCGACGGTTCACCGCAAGAGACCCAGTACTTC. Its protein product is CASSLVPDGSPQETQYF. The gene calls are TRBV7-9 and TRBJ2-5; D ambiguous. V was pared by 1 base and J by 2 bases, with 17 bases between. CDR1 is SEHNR, CDR2 FQNEAQ, per germline (reference sequence). CDR3 size: 17 residues.

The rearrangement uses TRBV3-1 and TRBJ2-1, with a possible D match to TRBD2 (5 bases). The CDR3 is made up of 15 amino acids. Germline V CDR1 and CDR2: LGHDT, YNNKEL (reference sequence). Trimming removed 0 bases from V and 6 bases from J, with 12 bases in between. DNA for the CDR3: TGTGCCAGCAGCCAAGAGGGAGCAATGGTCAATGAGCAGTTCTTC. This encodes CASSQEGAMVNEQFF.

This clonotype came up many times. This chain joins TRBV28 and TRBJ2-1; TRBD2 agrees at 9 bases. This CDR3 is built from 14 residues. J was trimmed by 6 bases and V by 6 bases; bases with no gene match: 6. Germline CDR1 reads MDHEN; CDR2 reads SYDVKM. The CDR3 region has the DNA TGTGCCAGCAGCCCTGGGACTAGCCGCAATGAGCAGTTCTTC. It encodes CASSPGTSRNEQFF. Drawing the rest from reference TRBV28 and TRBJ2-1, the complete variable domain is DVKVTQSSRYLVKRTGEKVFLECVQDMDHENMFWYRQDPGLGLRLIYFSYDVKMKEKGDIPEGYSVSREKKERFSLILESASTNQTSMYLCASSPGTSRNEQFFGPGTRLTVL.

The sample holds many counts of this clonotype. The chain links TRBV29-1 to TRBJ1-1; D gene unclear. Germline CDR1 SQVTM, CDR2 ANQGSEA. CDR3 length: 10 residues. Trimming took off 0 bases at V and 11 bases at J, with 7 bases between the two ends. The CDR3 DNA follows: TGCAGCGTTGAAGAATCGCGGGCTTTCTTT. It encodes CSVEESRAFF.

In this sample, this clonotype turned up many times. CDR3 sequence: CATSEQNGNTIYF. CDR3 bases: TGTGCCACCAGTGAGCAGAATGGAAACACCATATATTTT. This chain links TRBV24-1 with TRBJ1-3, with D hard to call. The V and J ends lost 4 bases and 3 bases respectively, with 6 bases between them. The CDR3 loop spans 13 amino acids. Germline V gives CDR1 KGHDR, CDR2 SFDVKD.

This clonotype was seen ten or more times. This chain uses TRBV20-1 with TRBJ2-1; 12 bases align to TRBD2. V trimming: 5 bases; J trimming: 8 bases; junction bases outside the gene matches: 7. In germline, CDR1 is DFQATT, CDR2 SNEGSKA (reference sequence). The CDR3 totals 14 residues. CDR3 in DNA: TGCAGTGCTTCTATGACTAGCGGGAGTTATGAGCAGTTCTTC. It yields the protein CSASMTSGSYEQFF.

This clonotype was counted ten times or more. CDR3 nucleotides: TGTGCCAGCAGCGCAAACCAATTTACGCAGTATTTT. This gives the protein CASSANQFTQYF. The rearrangement uses TRBV14 and TRBJ2-3, with D unclear. The germline V and J ends were trimmed by 5 bases and 8 bases, with 11 bases remaining between them. CDR3 length: 12 residues. In germline, CDR1 is SGHDN, CDR2 FVKESK.

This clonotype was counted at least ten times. DNA of the CDR3: TGTGCCAGCAGCTTAGAAGGGACAGGGGCCGAGCAGTACTTC. The encoded protein is CASSLEGTGAEQYF. The gene calls are TRBV7-2 and TRBJ2-7; TRBD1 agrees at 10 bases. CDR3 size: 14 residues. The ends lost 1 base at V and 6 bases at J; junction bases unmatched: 3. Germline values: CDR1 SGHTA, CDR2 FQGNSA.

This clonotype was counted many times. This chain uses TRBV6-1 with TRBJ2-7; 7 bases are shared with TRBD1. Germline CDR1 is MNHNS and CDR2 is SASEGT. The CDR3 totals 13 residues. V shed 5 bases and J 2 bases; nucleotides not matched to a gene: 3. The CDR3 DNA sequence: TGTGCCAGCAGTCGGACAGGACCCTACGAGCAGTACTTC. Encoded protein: CASSRTGPYEQYF.

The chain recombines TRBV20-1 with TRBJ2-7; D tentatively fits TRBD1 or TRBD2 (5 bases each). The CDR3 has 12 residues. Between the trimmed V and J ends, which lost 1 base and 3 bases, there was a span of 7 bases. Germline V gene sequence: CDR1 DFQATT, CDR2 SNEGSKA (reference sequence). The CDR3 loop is CSARGDVYEQYF. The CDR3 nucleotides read TGCAGTGCTAGAGGGGACGTCTACGAGCAGTACTTC.

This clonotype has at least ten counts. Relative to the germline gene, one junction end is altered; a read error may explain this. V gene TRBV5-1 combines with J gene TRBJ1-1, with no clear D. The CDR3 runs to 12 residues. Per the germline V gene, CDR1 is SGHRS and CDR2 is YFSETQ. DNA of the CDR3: TGCGCCAGCAGATTGGGCGGGCCTGAAGCTTTCTTT. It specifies CASRLGGPEAFF.

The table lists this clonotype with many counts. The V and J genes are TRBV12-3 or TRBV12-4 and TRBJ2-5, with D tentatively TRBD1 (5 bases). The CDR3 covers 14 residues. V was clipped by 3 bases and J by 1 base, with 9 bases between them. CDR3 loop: CASSLGPAQETQYF. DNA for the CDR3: TGTGCCAGCAGTTTGGGGCCCGCCCAAGAGACCCAGTACTTC.

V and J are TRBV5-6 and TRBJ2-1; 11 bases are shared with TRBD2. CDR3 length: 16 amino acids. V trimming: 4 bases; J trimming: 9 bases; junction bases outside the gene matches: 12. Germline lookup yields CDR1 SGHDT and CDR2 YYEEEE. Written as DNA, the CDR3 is TGTGCCAGCAGCCCTAATAGCGGGAGGGCCGACGGTGAGCAGTTCTTC. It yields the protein CASSPNSGRADGEQFF. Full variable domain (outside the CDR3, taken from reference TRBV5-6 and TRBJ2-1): DAGVTQSPTHLIKTRGQQVTLRCSPKSGHDTVSWYQQALGQGPQFIFQYYEEEERQRGNFPDRFSGHQFPNYSSELNVNALLLGDSALYLCASSPNSGRADGEQFFGPGTRLTVL.

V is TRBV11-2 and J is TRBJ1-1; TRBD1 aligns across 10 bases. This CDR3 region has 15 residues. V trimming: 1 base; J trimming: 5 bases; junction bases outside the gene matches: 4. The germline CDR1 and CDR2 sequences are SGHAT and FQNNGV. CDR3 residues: CASSLVDRGLTEAFF. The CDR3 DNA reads TGTGCCAGCAGCTTAGTCGACAGGGGGCTAACTGAAGCTTTCTTT.